This TCR beta chain is drawn from a study of human T cells and chemical hapten exposure. Whole-study context: Patch tests delivered 0.01% DPC to the upper back and were evaluated at 6 days. Per-sample TCR yield variability stemmed mainly from small pooled library volume differences.

Regarding treatment: therapeutic diphenylcyclopropenone sensitization with weekly scalp DPC. This CDR3 comprises 16 residues. In germline, CDR1 is SGHTA, CDR2 FQGNSA. V gave up 2 bases and J gave up 7 bases, with 20 bases separating them. Library construction involved attaching unique molecular identifiers to individual cDNA molecules, which allowed quantitative, reproducible TCR counting. TCRdb used MiXCR to reprocess the reads, holding one entry per CDR3 protein. The repertoire holds about 3,500 distinct CDR3 sequences, with around 48% as singletons. This TCR came from an adult with alopecia areata. Some clones in this sample may be carry-over from other donors' samples. This table probably holds off-target reads from a library built for another chain. The sequenced sample was whole blood, obtained before DPC sensitization or 2, 6, or about 24 weeks after (not recorded which). This sequence joins TRBV7-2 and TRBJ1-1; D unresolved. CDR3 nucleotide sequence: TGTGCCAGCAGCTTATCCCAGCGGGTAGGTGGCAATGAAGCTTTCTTT. Amino acid sequence: CASSLSQRVGGNEAFF.